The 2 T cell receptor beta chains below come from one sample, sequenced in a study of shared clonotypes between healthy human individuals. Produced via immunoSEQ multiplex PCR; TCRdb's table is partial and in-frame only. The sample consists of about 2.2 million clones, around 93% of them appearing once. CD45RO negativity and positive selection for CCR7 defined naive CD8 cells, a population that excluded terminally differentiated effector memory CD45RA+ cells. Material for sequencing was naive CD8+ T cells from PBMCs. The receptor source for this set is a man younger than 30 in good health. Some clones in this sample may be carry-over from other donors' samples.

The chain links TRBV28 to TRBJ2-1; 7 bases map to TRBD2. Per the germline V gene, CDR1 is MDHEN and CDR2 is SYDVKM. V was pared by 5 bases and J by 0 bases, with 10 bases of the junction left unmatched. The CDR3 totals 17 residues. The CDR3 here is CASSLRTRVSSYNEQFF. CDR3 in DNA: TGTGCCAGCAGTCTAAGGACTAGAGTATCCTCCTACAATGAGCAGTTCTTC. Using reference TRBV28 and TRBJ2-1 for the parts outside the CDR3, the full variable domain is DVKVTQSSRYLVKRTGEKVFLECVQDMDHENMFWYRQDPGLGLRLIYFSYDVKMKEKGDIPEGYSVSREKKERFSLILESASTNQTSMYLCASSLRTRVSSYNEQFFGPGTRLTVL.

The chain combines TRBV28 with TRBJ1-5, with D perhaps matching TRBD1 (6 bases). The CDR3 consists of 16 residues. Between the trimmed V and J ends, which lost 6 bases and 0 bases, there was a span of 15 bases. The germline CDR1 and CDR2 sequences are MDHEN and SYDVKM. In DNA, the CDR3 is TGTGCCAGCAGCCTCGGACAGTTTTATAGCAATCAGCCCCAGCATTTT. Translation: CASSLGQFYSNQPQHF.